This T cell receptor (beta chain) was recovered during a study of a mutant IDH1 vaccine in newly diagnosed glioma. Study information: Patients had received radiotherapy, temozolomide, or both previously, most receiving both. The timing of visit V12 was week 35, and that of visit V13 was week 47.

Data came from immunoSEQ multiplex PCR; TCRdb stores just in-frame clones and leaves some out. Of about 24,000 clones listed, 80% to 85% were seen once; the top ten hold 2.8%. V gave up 6 bases and J gave up 8 bases; unmatched junction bases: 7. The CDR3 has 13 amino acids. CDR1 is MNHEY, CDR2 SVGAGI, per germline. Time point of the sample: week 47, end of study. All doses held 300 ug of mutant IDH1 20-mer peptide, with topical imiquimod. The donors' diagnosis was new WHO grade 3 or 4 astrocytoma that was IDH1-mutant and ATRX-lost. A word on this clone: Its target is unknown.

The gene calls are TRBV6-5 and TRBJ1-2; 9 bases align to TRBD1. Source: PBMCs, taken from a glioma patient whose treatment included an IDH1 peptide vaccine. The sequence was obtained from a man between 40 and 49 years old with glioma. CDR3 DNA sequence: TGTGCCAGCAGACCTGGACAGGGGTACGGCTACACCTTC. This sequence encodes CASRPGQGYGYTF.